Each of the 29 T cell receptor beta chains below was sequenced from the same sample in a study of vaccination and CD4 T cells after COVID-19. No antigen has been identified for these receptors. At the Johns Hopkins FTIC core, DNA taken from cultured CD4+ T cells was sequenced by way of the Oncomine TCR Beta short-read assay. Each CDR3 protein gets one entry after TCRdb re-called the PCR reads with MiXCR. Of more than 15,000 distinct CDR3 sequences listed, roughly 30% are singletons. Treatment here: approximately 9-day PBMC culture with coronavirus spike peptide pools or control peptides (ViraFEST assay). Source material: cultured CD4+ T cells from blood. The receptors derive from a human donor with COVID-19.

There are a few counts of this clonotype. V gene TRBV6-1 combines with J gene TRBJ1-1; D is perhaps TRBD1 (5 bases). The germline gives CDR1 MNHNS, CDR2 SASEGT. CDR3 length: 13 residues. Trimming shortened V by 10 bases and J by 3 bases, and 15 bases separated the two germline ends. In DNA form, the CDR3 reads TGTGCCACCGGGCTGGGGCAAGACACTGAAGCTTTCTTT. Translating it yields CATGLGQDTEAFF.

This clonotype was detected a few times. This chain links TRBV10-3 with TRBJ1-6; D gene uncertain. Germline CDR1 ENHRY, CDR2 SYGVKD. Trimming removed 8 bases at V and 4 bases at J, with 12 bases between. There are 14 residues in the CDR3. DNA of the CDR3: TGTGCCATCGGCAGCCTTTCGTATAATTCACCCCTCCACTTT. Translated: CAIGSLSYNSPLHF.

Only one count was recorded for this clonotype. The chain is built from TRBV18 and TRBJ1-1; 8 positions match TRBD1. Germline V gene data show CDR1 as KGHSH and CDR2 as LQKENI. The CDR3 is 16 residues long. Losses at the gene ends were 4 bases for V and 0 bases for J; bases not matched to a gene: 7. CDR3 nucleotides: TGTGCCAGCTCACTCGGACAGGGTGGCATGAACACTGAAGCTTTCTTT. Translating it yields CASSLGQGGMNTEAFF.

The chain joins TRBV7-3 to TRBJ1-5; D gene uncertain. V shed 1 base and J shed 5 bases, with 6 bases lying between them. CDR3 length: 13 residues. The V gene's germline CDR1 is SGHTA and CDR2 FQGTGA. For the CDR3, the DNA is TGTGCCAGCAGCTTAAGTTTGGATCAGCCCCAGCATTTT. This translates into CASSLSLDQPQHF. Complete variable domain (other parts from reference TRBV7-3 and TRBJ1-5): GAGVSQTPSNKVTEKGKYVELRCDPISGHTALYWYRQSLGQGPEFLIYFQGTGAADDSGLPNDRFFAVRPEGSVSTLKIQRTERGDSAVYLCASSLSLDQPQHFGDGTRLSIL.

In this sample, this clonotype turned up a few times. The rearrangement uses TRBV27 and TRBJ1-6, with D unresolved. This CDR3 comprises 17 residues. Trimming pared 3 bases from V and 14 bases from J, leaving 26 bases between. Germline CDR1 is MNHEY and CDR2 is SMNVEV (reference sequence). The CDR3 region has the DNA TGTGCCAGCAGTTTCGCTTCCGTGGCGGCGCCGGGGAGGACCCTCCACTTT. Its translation is CASSFASVAAPGRTLHF.

This clonotype is termed medium-sized. The J gene is TRBJ1-2, the V gene TRBV27; D is undetermined. V was shortened by 6 bases and J by 4 bases, with 18 bases between the two germline ends. This CDR3 is 15 amino acids long. Germline CDR1 and CDR2: MNHEY and SMNVEV (reference sequence). The CDR3 loop reads CASRASRVVGYGYTF. The CDR3 DNA is TGTGCCAGCAGGGCATCCCGGGTGGTCGGCTATGGCTACACCTTC.

In this sample, this clonotype turned up a few times. The chain recombines TRBV7-2 with TRBJ1-6, with D tentatively TRBD1 (6 bases). Trimming cost V 5 bases and J 0 bases, with 8 bases left between them. CDR3 length: 15 amino acids. The germline V gene encodes CDR1 SGHTA and CDR2 FQGNSA. CDR3 DNA sequence: TGTGCCAGCAGCCAACAGGGCTCCTATAATTCACCCCTCCACTTT. It specifies CASSQQGSYNSPLHF.

J is TRBJ2-5 and V is TRBV20-1; D is unclear. The V and J ends lost 3 bases and 3 bases respectively, with 5 bases between them. This CDR3 spans 11 amino acids. Germline assignment: CDR1 DFQATT and CDR2 SNEGSKA (reference sequence). For the CDR3, the DNA is TGCAGTGCTAGTAGGGAAGAGACCCAGTACTTC. The encoded protein is CSASREETQYF.

The chain combines TRBV20-1 with TRBJ1-3; D not certain. Trimming removed 3 bases at V and 1 base at J, with 13 bases between. Germline-derived CDR1 and CDR2 are DFQATT and SNEGSKA (reference sequence). CDR3 length: 15 residues. The CDR3 reads CSASPYAGSGNTIYF. The CDR3 DNA reads as TGCAGTGCTAGTCCCTATGCGGGATCTGGAAACACCATATATTTT.

This clonotype was detected only a few times. The V and J genes are TRBV7-9 and TRBJ2-7; TRBD2 aligns across 13 bases. The germline gives CDR1 SEHNR, CDR2 FQNEAQ (reference sequence). This CDR3 is built from 15 residues. V lost 1 base to trimming and J lost 7 bases; unmatched junction nucleotides: 4. The DNA for the CDR3 is TGTGCCAGCAGCTTAGTAGGGACTAGCGGGGTTGAGCAGTACTTC. This sequence encodes CASSLVGTSGVEQYF.

By proportion, this clonotype is medium-sized. This chain uses TRBV7-9 with TRBJ1-5; no clear D. CDR1 and CDR2 (germline): SEHNR, FQNEAQ (reference sequence). V gave up 1 base and J gave up 6 bases, with 7 bases separating them. CDR3 length: 13 amino acids. The CDR3, as DNA: TGTGCCAGCAGCTTAGACGGACTTCAGCCCCAGCATTTT. This codes for CASSLDGLQPQHF.

This chain links TRBV20-1 with TRBJ2-5; perhaps TRBD2 as D (6 bases). Germline V gene data show CDR1 as DFQATT and CDR2 as SNEGSKA (reference sequence). Trimming cost V 3 bases and J 4 bases, with 9 bases left between them. The CDR3 sequence is 12 residues long. The CDR3 sequence: CSASRGGETQYF. CDR3 nucleotide sequence: TGCAGTGCTAGTAGGGGAGGAGAGACCCAGTACTTC.

The gene calls are TRBV7-2 and TRBJ2-3; D might be TRBD2 (5 bases). Germline V gene lookup returns CDR1 SGHTA and CDR2 FQGNSA. The CDR3 runs to 14 residues. V was cut by 8 bases and J by 3 bases, with 15 bases left in between. The CDR3 DNA follows: TGTGCCAGCCGGTTCGACTCGGGGACAGATACGCAGTATTTT. Protein sequence: CASRFDSGTDTQYF.

The chain links TRBV10-3 to TRBJ2-3; TRBD2 matches 10 bases. The CDR3 is made up of 16 amino acids. From germline, CDR1 is ENHRY and CDR2 SYGVKD. The junction had 5 bases not matched to a gene; V was cut back by 5 bases and J by 0 bases. CDR3: CAISTLAGSSTDTQYF. The CDR3 DNA is TGTGCCATCAGTACACTAGCGGGGTCTAGCACAGATACGCAGTATTTT.

V is TRBV6-5 and J is TRBJ1-6, with TRBD1 matching over 11 bases. This CDR3 contains 14 residues. With 3 bases clipped from V and 9 bases from J, the junction kept 1 base outside the gene matches. Germline CDR1 reads MNHEY; CDR2 reads SVGAGI. The CDR3 spells CASSYGTGGSPLHF. The CDR3 bases are TGTGCCAGCAGTTATGGGACAGGGGGTTCACCCCTCCACTTT.

The gene calls are TRBV20-1 and TRBJ2-2; TRBD1 aligns across 9 bases. The junction had 3 bases not matched to a gene; V was cut back by 2 bases and J by 2 bases. Looked up from germline, CDR1 is DFQATT and CDR2 is SNEGSKA (reference sequence). There are 15 residues in the CDR3. CDR3 region: CSARRDRANTGELFF. In DNA form, the CDR3 reads TGCAGTGCTAGAAGGGACAGGGCTAACACCGGGGAGCTGTTTTTT.

This clonotype was observed a handful of times. The rearrangement joins TRBV2 to TRBJ2-2; 12 positions match TRBD2. The CDR3 extends over 15 amino acids. Trimming took 7 bases from V and 6 from J; bases not matched to a gene: 6. Germline values: CDR1 SNHLY, CDR2 FYNNEI. CDR3 residues: CASIKTSGGPGELFF. The DNA of the CDR3 is TGTGCCAGCATCAAGACTAGCGGGGGCCCCGGGGAGCTGTTTTTT.

The chain carries TRBV7-9 and TRBJ1-1, with TRBD1 as a possible D gene (5 bases). CDR3 length: 15 amino acids. Looked up from germline, CDR1 is SEHNR and CDR2 is FQNEAQ (reference sequence). V lost 4 bases, J lost 3 bases, and 15 bases lay in between. The CDR3 region is CASSSAGVLDTEAFF. CDR3 DNA: TGTGCCAGCAGCTCGGCGGGGGTCCTCGACACTGAAGCTTTCTTT.

This clonotype was counted a few times. The chain is built from TRBV7-8 and TRBJ2-5; tentatively, D is TRBD1 or TRBD2 (7 bases each). CDR3 size: 16 residues. Germline V gene data show CDR1 as SGHVS and CDR2 as FQNEAQ. V dropped 0 bases and J dropped 1 base, with 12 bases sitting between them. The CDR3 DNA sequence: TGTGCCAGCAGCTTAGCGGGGGGGACAGTCCAAGAGACCCAGTACTTC. Its protein is CASSLAGGTVQETQYF.

The J gene is TRBJ2-7, the V gene TRBV4-1; the match to TRBD1 covers 11 bases. The V gene's germline CDR1 is MGHRA and CDR2 YSYEKL. J lost 2 bases, V lost 3 bases, and 3 bases had no gene match. This CDR3 has 15 residues. The CDR3 reads CASSHPGQGAYEQYF. CDR3 in DNA: TGCGCCAGCAGCCACCCGGGACAGGGGGCCTACGAGCAGTACTTC.

The rearrangement uses TRBV4-1 and TRBJ2-4, with D perhaps matching TRBD1 (5 bases). Trimming removed 1 base from V and 0 bases from J, with 13 bases in between. CDR3 size: 17 residues. Germline CDR1 and CDR2: MGHRA and YSYEKL. CDR3 bases: TGCGCCAGCAGCCAAGCCCGGACACCTATAGCCAAAAACATTCAGTACTTC. Translation: CASSQARTPIAKNIQYF.

This clonotype is labeled as medium-sized. The DNA is omitted, as the CDR3 cannot be located on it reliably, and the CDR3 follows TCRdb's listing. The V gene is TRBV21-1, the J gene TRBJ1-2; no check of the table's D call, TRBD1, against the DNA was made. TRBV21-1 is a pseudogene locus. Ends included, the CDR3 has 16 residues. The CDR3 loop reads CASSKVGTGIPYGYTF.

The chain combines TRBV12-3 or TRBV12-4 with TRBJ2-2; 8 bases map to TRBD1. The CDR3 is made up of 18 amino acids. The ends lost 3 bases at V and 4 bases at J; junction bases unmatched: 13. The CDR3 protein is CASSLDRVLEDGTGELFF. The CDR3 DNA is TGTGCCAGCAGTTTGGACAGGGTACTCGAAGATGGCACCGGGGAGCTGTTTTTT.

The V gene is TRBV5-1, the J gene TRBJ1-5; D is unclear. CDR1 is SGHRS, CDR2 YFSETQ, per germline. The CDR3 loop spans 16 amino acids. Trimming left V 0 bases short and J 3 bases short, with 13 bases between. The CDR3: CASSLGSGGLNQPQHF. DNA for the CDR3: TGCGCCAGCAGCTTGGGGTCCGGTGGCCTCAATCAGCCCCAGCATTTT.

This clonotype has more than one count but fewer than ten. The chain couples TRBV6-2 or TRBV6-3 to TRBJ2-5, with 10 positions matching TRBD1. The CDR3 loop spans 16 amino acids. Germline loops: CDR1 MNHEY, CDR2 SVGEGT. V was pared by 0 bases and J by 1 base, with 2 bases of the junction left unmatched. The DNA of the CDR3 is TGTGCCAGCAGTTACTCCGGGACAGGGGCCCAAGAGACCCAGTACTTC. Its translation: CASSYSGTGAQETQYF.

This clonotype was observed a few times. The chain recombines TRBV21-1 with TRBJ1-5; whether TRBD1, the table's D call, matches the DNA was not checked. TRBV21-1 is recorded as a pseudogene. This CDR3 is built from 18 residues. This CDR3 is CASSKNEYSGAGNQPQHF. CDR3 bases: TGTGCCAGCAGCAAAAACGAATATTCGGGGGCAGGCAATCAGCCCCAGCATTTT.

V and J are TRBV6-1 and TRBJ1-3; TRBD1 might be the D (6 bases). V was shortened by 5 bases and J by 0 bases, with 14 bases between the two germline ends. Germline lookup yields CDR1 MNHNS and CDR2 SASEGT. There are 16 residues in the CDR3. The CDR3: CASSRDRTFSGNTIYF. The CDR3 DNA sequence: TGTGCCAGCAGTCGTGACAGGACCTTCTCTGGAAACACCATATATTTT.

This clonotype showed up just a few times. This chain connects TRBV28 to TRBJ1-3; 9 bases fit TRBD1. Germline values: CDR1 MDHEN, CDR2 SYDVKM. Losses at the gene ends were 8 bases for V and 4 bases for J; bases not matched to a gene: 3. This CDR3 contains 13 residues. As DNA, the CDR3 is TGTGCCAGCGTGACAGGGGGAGGAAACACCATATATTTT. Amino acids: CASVTGGGNTIYF.

The V and J genes are TRBV2 and TRBJ2-1, with 7 bases fitting TRBD1. This CDR3 is 15 amino acids long. In germline, CDR1 is SNHLY, CDR2 FYNNEI. J lost 1 base, V lost 6 bases, and 6 bases had no gene match. The CDR3 DNA is TGTGCCAGCAGACCACGACAGGGTTCCTACAATGAGCAGTTCTTC. Translated: CASRPRQGSYNEQFF.